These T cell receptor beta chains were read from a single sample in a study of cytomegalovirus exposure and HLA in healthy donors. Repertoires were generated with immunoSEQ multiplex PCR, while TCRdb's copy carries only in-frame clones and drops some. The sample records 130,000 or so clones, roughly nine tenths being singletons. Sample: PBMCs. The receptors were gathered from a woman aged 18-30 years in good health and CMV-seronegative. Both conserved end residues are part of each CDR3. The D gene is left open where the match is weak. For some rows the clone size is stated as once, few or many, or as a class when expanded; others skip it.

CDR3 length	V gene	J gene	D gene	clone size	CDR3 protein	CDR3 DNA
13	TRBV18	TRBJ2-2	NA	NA	CASSPPNTGELFF	TGTGCCAGCTCACCCCCAAACACCGGGGAGCTGTTTTTT
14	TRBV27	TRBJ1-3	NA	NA	CASRDVSSGNTIYF	TGTGCCAGCAGAGATGTGAGCTCTGGAAACACCATATATTTT
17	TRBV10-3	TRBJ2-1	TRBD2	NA	CAISESGIAGSKNEQFF	TGTGCCATCAGTGAGTCGGGGATAGCGGGGAGTAAAAATGAGCAGTTCTTC
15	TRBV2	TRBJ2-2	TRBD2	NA	CASTLGLVGTGELFF	TGTGCCAGCACCCTGGGACTAGTGGGAACCGGGGAGCTGTTTTTT
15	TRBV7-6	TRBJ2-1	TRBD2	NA	CASSFSGGSYNEQFF	TGTGCCAGCAGCTTTAGCGGGGGGTCATACAATGAGCAGTTCTTC
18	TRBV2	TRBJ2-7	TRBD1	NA	CAIVDSGQGFLPFYEQYF	TGTGCCATCGTTGACTCGGGACAGGGCTTCCTCCCTTTCTACGAGCAGTACTTC
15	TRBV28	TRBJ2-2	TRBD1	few	CASSLGDRVVGELFF	TGTGCCAGCAGTTTGGGGGACAGGGTGGTCGGGGAGCTGTTTTTT
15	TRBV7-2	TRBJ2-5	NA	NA	CASRYSRRLQETQYF	TGTGCCAGCAGATACTCCCGGCGGCTGCAAGAGACCCAGTACTTC
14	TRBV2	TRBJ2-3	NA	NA	CASSELASTDTQYF	TGTGCCAGCAGTGAACTAGCTAGCACAGATACGCAGTATTTT
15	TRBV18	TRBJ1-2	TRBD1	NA	CASSLDQQGAEGYTF	TGTGCCAGCTCGCTCGATCAACAGGGGGCGGAGGGCTACACCTTC
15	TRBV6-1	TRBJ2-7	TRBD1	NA	CASRRDGTGLYEQYF	TGTGCCAGCAGGAGAGACGGGACAGGGCTTTACGAGCAGTACTTC
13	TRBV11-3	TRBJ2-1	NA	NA	CASSDDRVNEQFF	TGTGCCAGCAGTGACGACCGGGTCAATGAGCAGTTCTTC
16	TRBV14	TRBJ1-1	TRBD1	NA	CASSQKTGDPYTEAFF	TGTGCCAGCAGCCAAAAGACAGGGGACCCTTACACTGAAGCTTTCTTT
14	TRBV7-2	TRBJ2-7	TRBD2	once	CASRGTSGAFEQYF	TGTGCCAGCAGAGGGACTAGCGGGGCCTTCGAGCAGTACTTC
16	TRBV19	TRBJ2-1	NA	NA	CASSVRWTDTNNEQFF	TGTGCCAGTAGTGTCCGCTGGACAGATACTAACAATGAGCAGTTCTTC
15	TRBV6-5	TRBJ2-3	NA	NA	CASTGSDFRGVTQYF	TGTGCCAGCACGGGGAGCGACTTCCGGGGAGTTACGCAGTATTTT
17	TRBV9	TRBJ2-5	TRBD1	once	CASSPGEPGQVQETQYF	TGTGCCAGCAGTCCAGGAGAGCCGGGACAGGTACAAGAGACCCAGTACTTC
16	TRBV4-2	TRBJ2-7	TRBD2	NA	CASSQASTSGTYEQYF	TGTGCCAGCAGCCAAGCATCGACTAGCGGGACCTACGAGCAGTACTTC
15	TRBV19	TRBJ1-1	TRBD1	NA	CASSMGDRRNTEAFF	TGTGCCAGTAGTATGGGGGACAGAAGGAACACTGAAGCTTTCTTT
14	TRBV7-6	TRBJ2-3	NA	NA	CASSTRHPPDTQYF	TGTGCCAGCAGCACCCGACACCCTCCAGATACGCAGTATTTT
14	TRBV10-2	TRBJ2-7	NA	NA	CASSEAGATYEQYF	TGCGCCAGCAGTGAGGCAGGGGCAACCTACGAGCAGTACTTC
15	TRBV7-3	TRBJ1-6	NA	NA	CASSLLGVRNSPLHF	TGTGCCAGCAGCTTACTAGGGGTGAGGAATTCACCCCTCCACTTT
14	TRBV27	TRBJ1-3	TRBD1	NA	CATRGGSSGNTIYF	TGTGCCACCAGGGGGGGGAGCTCTGGAAACACCATATATTTT
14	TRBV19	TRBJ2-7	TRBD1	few	CASSSGTGTYEQYF	TGTGCCAGTAGTTCCGGGACAGGAACCTACGAGCAGTACTTC
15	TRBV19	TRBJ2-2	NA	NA	CASSIRSPDTGELFF	TGTGCCAGTAGTATCCGGAGCCCCGACACCGGGGAGCTGTTTTTT
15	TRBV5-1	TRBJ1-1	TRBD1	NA	CASSLALTGKAEAFF	TGCGCCAGCAGCTTGGCCCTGACAGGGAAAGCTGAAGCTTTCTTT
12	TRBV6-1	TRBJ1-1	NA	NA	CATKGPLGEAFF	TGTGCCACCAAGGGGCCCCTCGGCGAAGCTTTCTTT
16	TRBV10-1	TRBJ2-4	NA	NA	CASSESVAGPKNIQYF	TGCGCCAGCAGTGAGTCCGTGGCAGGGCCCAAAAACATTCAGTACTTC
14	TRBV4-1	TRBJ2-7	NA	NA	CASSQGRFSYEQYF	TGCGCCAGCAGCCAAGGCAGGTTTTCCTACGAGCAGTACTTC
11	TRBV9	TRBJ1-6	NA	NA	CASSDYSPLHF	TGTGCCAGCAGCGACTATTCACCCCTCCACTTT
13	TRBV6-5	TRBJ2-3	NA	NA	CASSWRYTDTQYF	TGTGCCAGCAGTTGGAGATACACAGATACGCAGTATTTT
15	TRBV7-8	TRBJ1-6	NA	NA	CASSLTQGVGSPLHF	TGTGCCAGCAGCCTAACCCAGGGTGTCGGATCACCCCTCCACTTT
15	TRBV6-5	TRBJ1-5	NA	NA	CASSYSGSEYQPQHF	TGTGCCAGCAGTTATTCGGGTTCGGAATATCAGCCCCAGCATTTT
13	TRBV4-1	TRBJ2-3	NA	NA	CASSQLGTDTQYF	TGCGCCAGCAGCCAACTAGGTACAGATACGCAGTATTTT